Below, 4 T cell receptor beta chains from the same sample are listed, as sequenced in a study of blood T cell repertoires in COVID-19. The table came from immunoSEQ multiplex PCR; TCRdb's copy has only in-frame clones and leaves some out. The sample records under 70,000 clones, over 75% being singletons. Specimen: peripheral blood. All receptors derive from a man aged 55-75 years with acute or convalescent COVID-19.

The V and J genes are TRBV9 and TRBJ2-3; 9 bases are a match to TRBD2. The CDR3 loop spans 16 amino acids. Germline-derived CDR1 and CDR2 are SGDLS and YYNGEE. The trim removed 4 bases at V and 2 bases at J, leaving 8 bases unmatched. CDR3 sequence (DNA): TGTGCCAGCAGCCCCCGGGTAGCGGGAGTCACAGATACGCAGTATTTT. This codes for CASSPRVAGVTDTQYF.

The V call is TRBV30, the J call TRBJ2-2; 8 bases are a match to TRBD1. V gave up 0 bases and J gave up 5 bases; unmatched junction bases: 2. Germline lookup yields CDR1 GTSNPN and CDR2 SVGIG (reference sequence). The CDR3 is made up of 14 amino acids. In DNA, the CDR3 is TGTGCCTGGAGTGTACAGGGGGGAACCGGGGAGCTGTTTTTT. Protein product: CAWSVQGGTGELFF. Full variable domain (outside the CDR3, taken from reference TRBV30 and TRBJ2-2): SQTIHQWPATLVQPVGSPLSLECTVEGTSNPNLYWYRQAAGRGLQLLFYSVGIGQISSEVPQNLSASRPQDRQFILSSKKLLLSDSGFYLCAWSVQGGTGELFFGEGSRLTVL.

As concerns this clone: Relative to the germline gene, one junction end is altered; a read error may explain this. J is TRBJ2-7 and V is TRBV11-2, with TRBD1 matching over 9 bases. Germline assignment: CDR1 SGHAT and CDR2 FQNNGV. The CDR3 is 15 amino acids. CDR3 sequence (DNA): TGTGCCAGCAGCTCCCCCATGGGGACAGGGCTCTTTGGCGGCTTC. Encoded protein: CASSSPMGTGLFGGF.

The chain is built from TRBV5-1 and TRBJ2-1; the match to TRBD2 covers 9 bases. This CDR3 contains 15 residues. Per germline, CDR1 SGHRS and CDR2 YFSETQ. V lost 0 bases and J lost 4; bases outside the gene matches: 2. Here the CDR3 reads CASSLGLAGYNEQFF. For the CDR3, the DNA is TGCGCCAGCAGCTTGGGCCTAGCGGGGTACAATGAGCAGTTCTTC.